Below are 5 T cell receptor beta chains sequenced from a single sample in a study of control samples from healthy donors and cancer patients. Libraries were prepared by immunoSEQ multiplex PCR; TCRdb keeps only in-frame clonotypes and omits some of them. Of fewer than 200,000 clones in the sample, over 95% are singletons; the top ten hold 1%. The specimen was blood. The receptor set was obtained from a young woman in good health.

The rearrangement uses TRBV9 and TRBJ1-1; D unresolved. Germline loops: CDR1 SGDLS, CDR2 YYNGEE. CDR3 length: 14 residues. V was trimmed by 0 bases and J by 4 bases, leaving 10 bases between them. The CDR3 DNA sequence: TGTGCCAGCAGCGTAGAAGGATGGGGCACTGAAGCTTTCTTT. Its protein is CASSVEGWGTEAFF.

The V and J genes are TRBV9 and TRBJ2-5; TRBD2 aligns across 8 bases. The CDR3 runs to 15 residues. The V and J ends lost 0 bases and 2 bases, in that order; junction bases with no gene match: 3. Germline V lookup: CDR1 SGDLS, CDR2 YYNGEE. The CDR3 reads CASSVEGLVQETQYF. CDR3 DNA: TGTGCCAGCAGCGTAGAGGGACTAGTACAAGAGACCCAGTACTTC.

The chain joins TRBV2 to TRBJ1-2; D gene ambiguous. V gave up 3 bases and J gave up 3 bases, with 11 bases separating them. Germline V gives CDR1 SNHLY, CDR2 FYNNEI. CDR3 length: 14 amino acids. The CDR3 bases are TGTGCCAGCAGTGACTGGTCCAAGGACTATGGCTACACCTTC. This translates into CASSDWSKDYGYTF.

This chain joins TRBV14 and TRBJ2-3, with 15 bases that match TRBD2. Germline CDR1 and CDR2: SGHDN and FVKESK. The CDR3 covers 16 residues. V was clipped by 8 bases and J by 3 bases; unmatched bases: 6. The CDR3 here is CASSPGTSGRTDTQYF. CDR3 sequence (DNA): TGTGCCAGCTCTCCTGGGACTAGCGGGAGGACAGATACGCAGTATTTT.

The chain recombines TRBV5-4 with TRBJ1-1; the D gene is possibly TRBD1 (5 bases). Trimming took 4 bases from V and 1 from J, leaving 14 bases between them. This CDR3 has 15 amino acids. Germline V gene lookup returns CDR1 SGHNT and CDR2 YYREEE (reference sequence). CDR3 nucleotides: TGTGCCAGCAGCCTAACCGGGGACGGGAACACTGAAGCTTTCTTT. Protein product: CASSLTGDGNTEAFF.